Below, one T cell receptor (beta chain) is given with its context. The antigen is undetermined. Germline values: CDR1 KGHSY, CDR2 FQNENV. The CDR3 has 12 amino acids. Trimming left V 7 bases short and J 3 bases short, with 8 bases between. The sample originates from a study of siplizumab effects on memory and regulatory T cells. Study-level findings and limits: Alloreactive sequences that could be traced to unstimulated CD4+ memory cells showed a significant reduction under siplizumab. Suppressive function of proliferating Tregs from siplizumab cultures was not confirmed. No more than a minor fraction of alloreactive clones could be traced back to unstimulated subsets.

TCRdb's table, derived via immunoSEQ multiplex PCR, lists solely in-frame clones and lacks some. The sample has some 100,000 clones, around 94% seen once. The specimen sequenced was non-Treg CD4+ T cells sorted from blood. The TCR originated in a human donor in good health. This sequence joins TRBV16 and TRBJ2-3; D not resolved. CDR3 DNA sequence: TGTGCCAGCACCTCTCTTACAGATACGCAGTATTTT. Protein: CASTSLTDTQYF.